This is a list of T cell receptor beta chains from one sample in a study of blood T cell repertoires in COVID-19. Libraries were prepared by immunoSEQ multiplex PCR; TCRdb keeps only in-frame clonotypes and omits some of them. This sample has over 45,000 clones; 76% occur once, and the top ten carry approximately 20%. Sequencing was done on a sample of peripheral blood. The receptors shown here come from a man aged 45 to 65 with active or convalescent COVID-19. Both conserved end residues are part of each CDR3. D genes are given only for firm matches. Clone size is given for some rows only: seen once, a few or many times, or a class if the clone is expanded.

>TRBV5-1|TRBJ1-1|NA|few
CASSDLGGTEAFF
TGCGCCAGCAGCGACCTCGGGGGGACTGAAGCTTTCTTT
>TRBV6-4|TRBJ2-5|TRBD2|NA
CASTGPSGVAGGPTGQYF
TGTGCCAGCACTGGCCCCTCGGGAGTAGCGGGGGGTCCGACGGGCCAGTACTTC
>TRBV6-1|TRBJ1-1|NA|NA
CASSERSTLHMNTEAFF
TGTGCCAGCAGTGAAAGGAGTACACTTCATATGAACACTGAAGCTTTCTTT
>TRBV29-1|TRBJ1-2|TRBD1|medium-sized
CSASKQGVDGYTF
TGCAGCGCTAGTAAACAGGGGGTGGATGGCTACACCTTC
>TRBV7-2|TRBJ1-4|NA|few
CASSLSGLANEKLFF
TGTGCCAGCAGCTTATCGGGTTTAGCTAATGAAAAACTGTTTTTT
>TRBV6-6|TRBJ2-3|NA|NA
CASSYSNPRHTDTQYF
TGTGCCAGCAGTTACTCGAATCCTAGGCACACAGATACGCAGTATTTT
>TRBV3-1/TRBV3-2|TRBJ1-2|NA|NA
CASSQRSGYTF
TGTGCCAGCAGCCAAAGGAGCGGCTACACCTTC
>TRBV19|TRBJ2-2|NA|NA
CASSIQYTGELFF
TGTGCCAGTAGTATCCAATACACCGGGGAGCTGTTTTTT
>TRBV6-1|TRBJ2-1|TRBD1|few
CASSGKGRTGRPNNNEQFF
TGTGCCAGCAGTGGCAAAGGTCGGACAGGACGACCCAACAACAATGAGCAGTTCTTC
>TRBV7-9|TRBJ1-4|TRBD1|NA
CASSPDRGEKLFF
TGTGCCAGCAGCCCGGACAGGGGTGAAAAACTGTTTTTT
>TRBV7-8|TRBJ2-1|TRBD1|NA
CAVGTGYNEQFF
TGTGCCGTAGGGACAGGTTACAATGAGCAGTTCTTC
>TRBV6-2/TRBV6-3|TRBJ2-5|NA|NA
CASSYQDMPEETQYF
TGTGCCAGCAGTTACCAGGACATGCCTGAAGAGACCCAGTACTTC
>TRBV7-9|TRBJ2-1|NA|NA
CASIDRNPYNEQFF
TGTGCCAGCATTGACAGAAACCCCTACAATGAGCAGTTCTTC
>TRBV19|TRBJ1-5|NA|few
CASSGGGNQPQHF
TGTGCCAGTAGCGGGGGAGGGAATCAGCCCCAGCATTTT
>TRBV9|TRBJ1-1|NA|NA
CASSVRGGGGEAFF
TGTGCCAGCAGCGTTCGGGGAGGGGGAGGTGAAGCTTTCTTT